These T cell receptor beta chains were read from a single sample in a study of siplizumab effects on memory and regulatory T cells. Only in-frame clones appear in the TCRdb table, and some are missing; sequencing was by immunoSEQ multiplex PCR. The table has over 65,000 clones, 93% seen once. The sequencing input was CD8+ T cells sorted from blood. The receptors stem from a human donor in good health. Each CDR3 is given with its conserved first and last residue. D genes are given only for firm matches. Clone size is given for some rows only: seen once, a few or many times, or a class if the clone is expanded.

d_call: .
j_call: TRBJ2-6
clone_size: .
v_call: TRBV28
cdr3_nt: TGTGCCAGCAGTTTGGGGATAGGGGCCAACGTCCTGACTTTC
cdr3_aa: CASSLGIGANVLTF

d_call: TRBD2
j_call: TRBJ2-7
clone_size: .
v_call: TRBV4-2
cdr3_nt: TGTGCCAGCAGCCAAGGCCCCATGTCTAGCGGAACCTACGAGCAGTACTTC
cdr3_aa: CASSQGPMSSGTYEQYF

d_call: .
j_call: TRBJ1-1
clone_size: .
v_call: TRBV5-4
cdr3_nt: TGTGCCAGCAGCTTCCCGGGGACGAACACTGAAGCTTTCTTT
cdr3_aa: CASSFPGTNTEAFF

d_call: TRBD1
j_call: TRBJ2-1
clone_size: .
v_call: TRBV7-6
cdr3_nt: TGTGCCAGCAGCCACGACCGGACAGGGAGCTCCTACAATGAGCAGTTCTTC
cdr3_aa: CASSHDRTGSSYNEQFF

d_call: TRBD1
j_call: TRBJ1-5
clone_size: .
v_call: TRBV23-1
cdr3_nt: TGCGCCAGCAACCGGGACAGGGGGCTTGGCAATCAGCCCCAGCATTTT
cdr3_aa: CASNRDRGLGNQPQHF

d_call: TRBD1
j_call: TRBJ1-2
clone_size: few
v_call: TRBV29-1
cdr3_nt: TGCAGCGTTGAACCAGGGGGCAGCTATGGCTACACCTTC
cdr3_aa: CSVEPGGSYGYTF

d_call: .
j_call: TRBJ2-7
clone_size: .
v_call: TRBV6-1
cdr3_nt: TGTGCCATCCCGCTACGGGACACATCCTACGAGCAGTACTTC
cdr3_aa: CAIPLRDTSYEQYF

d_call: TRBD1
j_call: TRBJ1-6
clone_size: .
v_call: TRBV13
cdr3_nt: TGTGCCAGCAGCTTAGACCTAGACAGGGGTAAGTCACCCCTCCACTTT
cdr3_aa: CASSLDLDRGKSPLHF

d_call: TRBD2
j_call: TRBJ2-1
clone_size: .
v_call: TRBV4-1
cdr3_nt: TGCGCCAGCAGCCAAGATAGTAGTAGCGGGGGAAATGAGCAGTTCTTC
cdr3_aa: CASSQDSSSGGNEQFF

d_call: .
j_call: TRBJ2-7
clone_size: .
v_call: TRBV7-2
cdr3_nt: TGTGCCAGCAGCGAGGGACTCCACTACGAGCAGTACTTC
cdr3_aa: CASSEGLHYEQYF

d_call: TRBD2
j_call: TRBJ2-3
clone_size: once
v_call: TRBV13
cdr3_nt: TGTGCCAGCAGCTTTAGCGGGGGTCGGGGAGATACGCAGTATTTT
cdr3_aa: CASSFSGGRGDTQYF

d_call: .
j_call: TRBJ2-1
clone_size: .
v_call: TRBV4-3
cdr3_nt: TGCGCCAGCAGCCAAGTAGGGGGGGAGCAGTTCTTC
cdr3_aa: CASSQVGGEQFF

d_call: .
j_call: TRBJ2-7
clone_size: .
v_call: TRBV25-1
cdr3_nt: TGTGCCAGCAGTGAAGGGCCCATTTACAGCGAGCAGTACTTC
cdr3_aa: CASSEGPIYSEQYF

d_call: .
j_call: TRBJ2-4
clone_size: once
v_call: TRBV9
cdr3_nt: TGTGCCAGCAGCGGCGGTGGTGGCATTCAGTACTTC
cdr3_aa: CASSGGGGIQYF

d_call: .
j_call: TRBJ2-1
clone_size: .
v_call: TRBV29-1
cdr3_nt: TGCAGCGCTGGAACATGGGGCAATGAGCAGTTCTTC
cdr3_aa: CSAGTWGNEQFF

d_call: TRBD1
j_call: TRBJ1-6
clone_size: few
v_call: TRBV9
cdr3_nt: TGTGCCGGCAGGGGGCCTTCACCCCTCCACTTT
cdr3_aa: CAGRGPSPLHF

d_call: TRBD2
j_call: TRBJ2-1
clone_size: .
v_call: TRBV10-1
cdr3_nt: TGCGCCAGCAGTGAGTCTGAGTCGGCTAGCGGGGGGGCTTACAATGAGCAGTTCTTC
cdr3_aa: CASSESESASGGAYNEQFF

d_call: .
j_call: TRBJ1-5
clone_size: .
v_call: TRBV11-2
cdr3_nt: TGTGCCAGCAGCTTAGGAGGGGGCAATCAGCCCCAGCATTTT
cdr3_aa: CASSLGGGNQPQHF